This is a list of T cell receptor beta chains from one sample in a study of cytomegalovirus exposure and HLA in healthy donors. Produced via immunoSEQ multiplex PCR; TCRdb's table is partial and in-frame only. Of 90,000 to 150,000 clones listed, 81% are singletons. Sequences were obtained from PBMCs. These receptors came from a middle-aged woman in good health and CMV-seronegative. Both conserved end residues are part of each CDR3. Fields, in order: J gene, CDR3 length, V gene, CDR3 protein.

TRBJ2-3,17,TRBV5-4,CASSLWGQGEGTDTQYF
TRBJ2-7,13,TRBV6-1,CASSPQDWYEQYF
TRBJ2-5,17,TRBV4-3,CASSQNGPGQGRETQYF
TRBJ1-1,14,TRBV28,CASRTGTGVTEAFF
TRBJ1-1,12,TRBV6-7,CATARVHTEAFF
TRBJ2-3,15,TRBV5-1,CASSSMLGLRDTQYF
TRBJ2-7,15,TRBV27,CASSRTSGGSYEQYF
TRBJ1-5,15,TRBV6-6,CASSGQGISNQPQHF
TRBJ1-1,12,TRBV28,CASSLYSSEAFF
TRBJ2-1,17,TRBV15,CATSRDPTGLESNEQFF
TRBJ1-4,17,TRBV2,CASSQGSGQTTNEKLFF
TRBJ1-4,15,TRBV5-4,CASSQRTGKNEKLFF
TRBJ2-2,13,TRBV27,CASRGRITGELFF
TRBJ1-5,13,TRBV6-5,CASSLNSNQPQHF
TRBJ1-5,12,TRBV19,CASSNRDQPQHF
TRBJ2-5,16,TRBV9,CASSPRVAGGQETQYF
TRBJ2-1,12,TRBV11-2,CASSLDFKEQFF
TRBJ1-4,15,TRBV2,CASSLGTALGEKLFF
TRBJ2-1,15,TRBV6-6,CASSPTSGGAGEQFF
TRBJ1-2,17,TRBV12-5,CASGLVLKNPDGQGYTF
TRBJ2-6,15,TRBV5-1,CASSLELSGANVLTF
TRBJ2-3,18,TRBV5-4,CASSSGVAGLASTDTQYF
TRBJ2-5,17,TRBV7-2,CASSSPRREVWGETQYF
TRBJ2-1,12,TRBV5-1,CASSLSGNEQFF
TRBJ2-1,15,TRBV7-2,CASSLAGLAGVEQFF
TRBJ2-1,15,TRBV7-3,CASSTSGASYNEQFF
TRBJ2-1,16,TRBV5-1,CASSLEEGGRADEQFF
TRBJ1-2,16,TRBV6-9,CASSYLEIREGNGYTF
TRBJ1-2,14,TRBV30,CAWSVGGTGYGYTF
TRBJ1-3,14,TRBV7-3,CASSLTVSGNTIYF